This is a list of T cell receptor beta chains from one sample in a study of cytomegalovirus exposure and HLA in healthy donors. Generated by immunoSEQ multiplex PCR, the TCRdb table keeps only in-frame clones and is missing some. The profile shows about 180,000 clones, approximately 88% of them singletons. The sequenced material came from PBMCs. All receptors come from a boy younger than 10 in good health and CMV-seronegative. CDR3s include the opening cysteine and the closing phenylalanine or tryptophan. Fields, in order: clone size, J gene, D gene, V gene, CDR3 protein, CDR3 DNA. The D gene is left open where the match is weak. Not all rows give a size; the values are once, few, many and, for expanded clones, a class.

abundance: NA
j_gene: TRBJ2-1
d_gene: TRBD2
v_gene: TRBV5-8
CDR3aa: CASSLVAVWGTSGDNEQFF
CDR3nt: TGTGCCAGCAGCTTGGTAGCCGTTTGGGGGACTAGCGGCGACAATGAGCAGTTCTTC

abundance: NA
j_gene: TRBJ2-1
d_gene: TRBD2
v_gene: TRBV7-2
CDR3aa: CASSLVSGRAVYNEQFF
CDR3nt: TGTGCCAGCAGCTTAGTTAGCGGGAGGGCCGTCTACAATGAGCAGTTCTTC

abundance: NA
j_gene: TRBJ1-2
d_gene: NA
v_gene: TRBV5-1
CDR3aa: CASSLATAEGYTF
CDR3nt: TGCGCCAGCAGCTTGGCCACTGCCGAAGGCTACACCTTC

abundance: NA
j_gene: TRBJ2-1
d_gene: TRBD1
v_gene: TRBV9
CDR3aa: CASSVEGQTSYNEQFF
CDR3nt: TGTGCCAGCAGCGTAGAGGGACAGACCTCCTACAATGAGCAGTTCTTC

abundance: NA
j_gene: TRBJ1-1
d_gene: NA
v_gene: TRBV6-5
CDR3aa: CASSLGGVDTEAFF
CDR3nt: TGTGCCAGCAGCTTAGGCGGGGTTGACACTGAAGCTTTCTTT

abundance: NA
j_gene: TRBJ1-3
d_gene: TRBD1
v_gene: TRBV18
CDR3aa: CASSSTGTGSGNTIYF
CDR3nt: TGTGCCAGCTCATCCACCGGGACAGGGTCTGGAAACACCATATATTTT

abundance: few
j_gene: TRBJ2-7
d_gene: TRBD1
v_gene: TRBV7-8
CDR3aa: CASSFDRGTYEQYF
CDR3nt: TGTGCCAGCAGTTTCGACAGGGGAACCTACGAGCAGTACTTC

abundance: NA
j_gene: TRBJ1-2
d_gene: NA
v_gene: TRBV27
CDR3aa: CASSQGTGYTF
CDR3nt: TGTGCCAGCAGTCAGGGAACAGGCTACACCTTC

abundance: NA
j_gene: TRBJ2-7
d_gene: TRBD1
v_gene: TRBV5-1
CDR3aa: CASSLEQGAYEQYF
CDR3nt: TGCGCCAGCAGCTTGGAGCAGGGGGCCTACGAGCAGTACTTC

abundance: few
j_gene: TRBJ1-5
d_gene: NA
v_gene: TRBV21-1
CDR3aa: CASTNPPGVQPQHF
CDR3nt: TGTGCCAGCACCAACCCGCCAGGCGTGCAGCCCCAGCATTTT

abundance: NA
j_gene: TRBJ1-3
d_gene: NA
v_gene: TRBV9
CDR3aa: CASSGDIPYSGNTIYF
CDR3nt: TGTGCCAGCAGCGGGGACATTCCTTACTCTGGAAACACCATATATTTT

abundance: NA
j_gene: TRBJ2-7
d_gene: NA
v_gene: TRBV19
CDR3aa: CASSVSRGVPSYEQYF
CDR3nt: TGTGCCAGTAGTGTGAGCAGGGGCGTCCCCTCCTACGAGCAGTACTTC

abundance: NA
j_gene: TRBJ1-4
d_gene: TRBD1
v_gene: TRBV11-2
CDR3aa: CASSWGQGAIEDEKLFF
CDR3nt: TGTGCCAGCAGCTGGGGACAGGGGGCGATTGAGGATGAAAAACTGTTTTTT

abundance: once
j_gene: TRBJ2-6
d_gene: NA
v_gene: TRBV7-6
CDR3aa: CASSLGSSGANVLTF
CDR3nt: TGTGCCAGCAGCCTCGGGAGCTCTGGGGCCAACGTCCTGACTTTC

abundance: NA
j_gene: TRBJ2-3
d_gene: TRBD2
v_gene: TRBV18
CDR3aa: CASSPLAGLTDTQYF
CDR3nt: TGTGCCAGCTCACCACTAGCGGGACTCACAGATACGCAGTATTTT

abundance: NA
j_gene: TRBJ2-5
d_gene: TRBD2
v_gene: TRBV9
CDR3aa: CASSGGRLAGNETQYF
CDR3nt: TGTGCCAGCAGCGGAGGACGACTAGCGGGGAATGAGACCCAGTACTTC

abundance: NA
j_gene: TRBJ1-4
d_gene: NA
v_gene: TRBV6-5
CDR3aa: CASSTRAGFGEKLFF
CDR3nt: TGTGCCAGCAGTACCCGTGCGGGCTTCGGTGAAAAACTGTTTTTT

abundance: once
j_gene: TRBJ2-1
d_gene: NA
v_gene: TRBV9
CDR3aa: CASSVINGSPEQFF
CDR3nt: TGTGCCAGCAGCGTAATAAACGGGAGCCCGGAGCAGTTCTTC

abundance: NA
j_gene: TRBJ1-1
d_gene: TRBD1
v_gene: TRBV29-1
CDR3aa: CSVDGGQGSYTEAFF
CDR3nt: TGCAGCGTTGACGGTGGACAGGGATCGTACACTGAAGCTTTCTTT

abundance: NA
j_gene: TRBJ2-7
d_gene: NA
v_gene: TRBV30
CDR3aa: CAWRGGSSYEQYF
CDR3nt: TGTGCCTGGAGAGGGGGTAGCTCCTACGAGCAGTACTTC

abundance: few
j_gene: TRBJ1-3
d_gene: NA
v_gene: TRBV5-8
CDR3aa: CASSFRTAGNTIYF
CDR3nt: TGTGCCAGCAGCTTCAGGACTGCTGGAAACACCATATATTTT

abundance: NA
j_gene: TRBJ1-1
d_gene: TRBD1
v_gene: TRBV7-3
CDR3aa: CASSLGGGASEAFF
CDR3nt: TGTGCCAGCAGCTTAGGAGGGGGCGCCTCTGAAGCTTTCTTT

abundance: NA
j_gene: TRBJ1-3
d_gene: NA
v_gene: TRBV5-4
CDR3aa: CASSLSGRVSGNTIYF
CDR3nt: TGTGCCAGCAGCTTGTCAGGTCGAGTGTCTGGAAACACCATATATTTT

abundance: NA
j_gene: TRBJ1-1
d_gene: NA
v_gene: TRBV5-1
CDR3aa: CASSLDFAGPNTEAFF
CDR3nt: TGCGCCAGCAGCTTGGACTTTGCGGGCCCGAACACTGAAGCTTTCTTT

abundance: NA
j_gene: TRBJ1-2
d_gene: NA
v_gene: TRBV28
CDR3aa: CASRTGRRHYGYTF
CDR3nt: TGTGCCAGCAGAACCGGGAGGCGCCACTATGGCTACACCTTC

abundance: NA
j_gene: TRBJ1-1
d_gene: TRBD1
v_gene: TRBV30
CDR3aa: CAWSGTGEVEAFF
CDR3nt: TGTGCCTGGAGTGGGACAGGGGAAGTGGAAGCTTTCTTT

abundance: NA
j_gene: TRBJ2-2
d_gene: NA
v_gene: TRBV6-5
CDR3aa: CASIDSGTGELFF
CDR3nt: TGTGCCAGCATCGACTCGGGGACCGGGGAGCTGTTTTTT

abundance: NA
j_gene: TRBJ2-3
d_gene: TRBD2
v_gene: TRBV19
CDR3aa: CASTPGLATDTQYF
CDR3nt: TGTGCCAGTACTCCGGGACTAGCAACAGATACGCAGTATTTT

abundance: NA
j_gene: TRBJ1-2
d_gene: TRBD1
v_gene: TRBV5-6
CDR3aa: CASSSGDSYGYTF
CDR3nt: TGTGCCAGCAGCTCCGGGGACAGTTATGGCTACACCTTC

abundance: NA
j_gene: TRBJ1-1
d_gene: NA
v_gene: TRBV5-1
CDR3aa: CASSLNRQNTEAFF
CDR3nt: TGCGCCAGCAGCTTGAACAGACAGAACACTGAAGCTTTCTTT

abundance: NA
j_gene: TRBJ1-5
d_gene: NA
v_gene: TRBV2
CDR3aa: CASNGLGNQPQHF
CDR3nt: TGTGCCAGCAATGGACTGGGCAATCAGCCCCAGCATTTT

abundance: once
j_gene: TRBJ2-5
d_gene: NA
v_gene: TRBV6-1
CDR3aa: CASSEALQETQYF
CDR3nt: TGTGCCAGCAGTGAGGCCTTACAAGAGACCCAGTACTTC

abundance: NA
j_gene: TRBJ1-1
d_gene: TRBD1
v_gene: TRBV9
CDR3aa: CASSVSDRANTEAFF
CDR3nt: TGTGCCAGCAGCGTATCCGACAGGGCTAACACTGAAGCTTTCTTT

abundance: once
j_gene: TRBJ2-1
d_gene: NA
v_gene: TRBV6-5
CDR3aa: CASSYARFNSYNEQFF
CDR3nt: TGTGCCAGCAGTTACGCTAGATTTAACTCCTACAATGAGCAGTTCTTC

abundance: NA
j_gene: TRBJ2-2
d_gene: NA
v_gene: TRBV10-3
CDR3aa: CASRWRADTGELFF
CDR3nt: TGTGCCAGTCGTTGGAGGGCGGACACCGGGGAGCTGTTTTTT

abundance: once
j_gene: TRBJ2-3
d_gene: TRBD2
v_gene: TRBV18
CDR3aa: CASSPRTSGGVSTDTQYF
CDR3nt: TGTGCCAGCTCACCCCGGACTAGCGGGGGAGTAAGCACAGATACGCAGTATTTT

abundance: few
j_gene: TRBJ2-3
d_gene: NA
v_gene: TRBV5-1
CDR3aa: CASSSGAGTQYF
CDR3nt: TGCGCCAGCAGCTCTGGAGCTGGTACGCAGTATTTT

abundance: NA
j_gene: TRBJ2-7
d_gene: TRBD2
v_gene: TRBV10-3
CDR3aa: CAISGLAGGNTSYEQYF
CDR3nt: TGTGCCATCAGCGGGCTAGCGGGAGGCAACACCTCCTACGAGCAGTACTTC

abundance: NA
j_gene: TRBJ1-5
d_gene: NA
v_gene: TRBV7-6
CDR3aa: CASSLRQISNQPQHF
CDR3nt: TGTGCCAGCAGCTTAAGACAGATTAGCAATCAGCCCCAGCATTTT

abundance: NA
j_gene: TRBJ1-1
d_gene: TRBD1
v_gene: TRBV5-6
CDR3aa: CASSATGITEAFF
CDR3nt: TGTGCCAGCAGCGCGACAGGGATCACTGAAGCTTTCTTT

abundance: NA
j_gene: TRBJ2-1
d_gene: NA
v_gene: TRBV11-2
CDR3aa: CASSYPSYNEQFF
CDR3nt: TGTGCCAGCAGCTATCCTAGCTACAATGAGCAGTTCTTC

abundance: NA
j_gene: TRBJ2-7
d_gene: TRBD2
v_gene: TRBV9
CDR3aa: CASSEASGMGEQYF
CDR3nt: TGTGCCAGCAGCGAGGCTAGCGGGATGGGAGAGCAGTACTTC

abundance: few
j_gene: TRBJ2-5
d_gene: TRBD1
v_gene: TRBV5-4
CDR3aa: CASSFQGATETQYF
CDR3nt: TGTGCCAGCAGCTTTCAGGGGGCGACAGAGACCCAGTACTTC

abundance: NA
j_gene: TRBJ2-1
d_gene: TRBD1
v_gene: TRBV5-1
CDR3aa: CASSNRDRNNEQFF
CDR3nt: TGCGCCAGCAGTAACCGGGACAGGAACAATGAGCAGTTCTTC

abundance: NA
j_gene: TRBJ1-3
d_gene: NA
v_gene: TRBV18
CDR3aa: CASSRIQGSNSGNTIYF
CDR3nt: TGTGCCAGCTCACGTATACAGGGCTCGAACTCTGGAAACACCATATATTTT

abundance: NA
j_gene: TRBJ1-5
d_gene: TRBD1
v_gene: TRBV19
CDR3aa: CASRRDRARSGQPQHF
CDR3nt: TGTGCCAGCCGTCGGGACAGGGCAAGGTCGGGCCAGCCCCAGCATTTT

abundance: once
j_gene: TRBJ1-1
d_gene: NA
v_gene: TRBV14
CDR3aa: CASSQDTDRHITEAFF
CDR3nt: TGTGCCAGCAGCCAAGACACCGACAGGCACATCACTGAAGCTTTCTTT

abundance: NA
j_gene: TRBJ2-3
d_gene: TRBD2
v_gene: TRBV5-8
CDR3aa: CASSLRLAVTDTQYF
CDR3nt: TGTGCCAGCAGCCTTCGACTAGCGGTCACAGATACGCAGTATTTT

abundance: NA
j_gene: TRBJ2-4
d_gene: TRBD2
v_gene: TRBV5-6
CDR3aa: CASQTSGVKNIQYF
CDR3nt: TGTGCCAGTCAGACTAGCGGGGTCAAAAACATTCAGTACTTC

abundance: NA
j_gene: TRBJ1-1
d_gene: NA
v_gene: TRBV30
CDR3aa: CACFAGGTAFF
CDR3nt: TGTGCCTGCTTCGCCGGGGGGACAGCTTTCTTT

abundance: NA
j_gene: TRBJ1-3
d_gene: TRBD1
v_gene: TRBV19
CDR3aa: CASSRQGLSGNTIYF
CDR3nt: TGTGCCAGTAGCCGACAGGGCTTATCCGGAAACACCATATATTTT

abundance: few
j_gene: TRBJ2-5
d_gene: NA
v_gene: TRBV11-2
CDR3aa: CASSATGSGVAETQYF
CDR3nt: TGTGCCAGCAGCGCGACGGGATCTGGGGTCGCAGAGACCCAGTACTTC

abundance: NA
j_gene: TRBJ2-2
d_gene: NA
v_gene: TRBV21-1
CDR3aa: CASSRKRQNTGELFF
CDR3nt: TGTGCCAGCAGCCGTAAAAGACAGAACACCGGGGAGCTGTTTTTT

abundance: NA
j_gene: TRBJ1-2
d_gene: NA
v_gene: TRBV18
CDR3aa: CASSPPGGVSYGYTF
CDR3nt: TGTGCCAGCTCACCACCGGGAGGGGTCAGCTATGGCTACACCTTC

abundance: NA
j_gene: TRBJ2-3
d_gene: NA
v_gene: TRBV7-2
CDR3aa: CASSLAFLTDTQYF
CDR3nt: TGTGCCAGCAGCTTAGCTTTCCTCACAGATACGCAGTATTTT

abundance: NA
j_gene: TRBJ1-2
d_gene: TRBD1
v_gene: TRBV6-1
CDR3aa: CASENRGLSNYGYTF
CDR3nt: TGTGCCAGCGAAAACAGGGGCCTGTCTAACTATGGCTACACCTTC

abundance: NA
j_gene: TRBJ2-1
d_gene: TRBD2
v_gene: TRBV2
CDR3aa: CASRPTSGGAPPFF
CDR3nt: TGTGCCAGCAGGCCGACTAGCGGGGGGGCCCCGCCCTTCTTC